Given below is one T cell receptor beta chain in context. What it binds is unknown. This sample is part of a study of cytomegalovirus exposure and HLA in healthy donors. Study details: T cells numbering around 170 million yielded more than 95 million unique TCR beta sequences in an earlier analysis.

The CDR3 has 16 residues. The V segment lost 3 bases and the J segment 5 bases; nucleotides outside the gene matches: 10. In the PCR, 60 Vbeta and 13 Jbeta primers were used. Clones were sequenced by immunoSEQ multiplex PCR, and TCRdb holds only the in-frame ones, with some missing. The sample lists 180,000 or so clones, 60% to 80% occurring once. The study, taken as a whole, reports: In a later analysis, HLA-associated beta chains showed higher expansion and lower generation probabilities than comparable chains. Reports showed the classifier diagnosing cytomegalovirus status with high specificity and sensitivity.

This sequence was found in a man aged 50-60 years in good health and CMV-seropositive. Sequenced material: PBMCs. The chain joins TRBV5-3 to TRBJ2-3, with 9 bases identical to TRBD2. TRBV5-3 is placed among ORFs of uncertain function. CDR3 amino acids: CARSWSSRAGGDTQYF. The CDR3 nucleotides read TGTGCCAGAAGCTGGAGCTCAAGAGCGGGGGGAGATACGCAGTATTTT.